This T cell receptor beta chain was sequenced in a study of human T cells and chemical hapten exposure. At the level of the study: Patches that contained 0.01% DPC were applied to the upper back and read at 6 days. Per-sample TCR yields varied mainly from small pooled library volume differences.

MiXCR was run by TCRdb on the RACE reads, yielding one entry per CDR3 protein. The sample shows roughly 380,000 distinct CDR3 sequences, more than 4.5% of them seen only once. In its sample, this clonotype was seen many times. Described time point: patch test 1, 2 weeks after DPC sensitization. Treatment: therapeutic diphenylcyclopropenone sensitization with weekly scalp DPC. Alopecia patients deemed DPC-suitable, aged 18 to 70, excluding pregnancy. The CDR3 sequence is 14 residues long. Deletions cut 7 bases from V and 2 bases from J, with 11 bases between. The germline V gene encodes CDR1 MNHEY and CDR2 SMNVEV (reference sequence).

The clonotype was recovered from a woman aged 45-60 years with alopecia areata. Some clones in this sample may be carry-over from other donors' samples. This sample comprised whole blood, obtained in connection with sensitization to the hapten diphenylcyclopropenone (DPC). The rearrangement joins TRBV27 to TRBJ2-2, with TRBD1 as a possible D gene (5 bases). CDR3 DNA sequence: TGTGCCAGCAATAGGGGTCCTAACACCGGGGAGCTGTTTTTT. Translated: CASNRGPNTGELFF.